The present entry profiles one TCR beta chain with its context. Its antigen is unknown. Assay used: immunoSEQ multiplex PCR; TCRdb lists only in-frame clones, some missing. The table shows about 36,000 clones, with roughly 94% occurring only once. The sample is drawn from a study of graft-versus-host responses after intestinal transplantation. The wider study: Uniformly, recipients were administered anti-thymocyte globulin induction with subsequent tacrolimus and steroids for two to three years. Study-level findings and limits: Allografts of patients with graft-donor T cell macrochimerism showed high graft-versus-host to host-versus-graft clone ratios. Maximum circulating GvH clone levels tracked with early post-transplant HvG decreases. Recipient marrow contained GvH clones, some of which appeared first in ileum or blood.

Germline CDR1 and CDR2: SQVTM and ANQGSEA. Trimming took 6 bases from V and 2 from J; bases not matched to a gene: 7. This CDR3 contains 13 residues. The chain combines TRBV29-1 with TRBJ2-7, with 7 bases lining up with TRBD2. This specimen consisted of unstimulated CD4+ T cells sorted from spleen or lymph node cells, obtained before transplant. This clonotype was obtained from a human donor who was the organ donor for an intestinal transplant. The CDR3 nucleotides read TGCAGCGTCATCTGGGACTACCCCTACGAGCAGTACTTC. Its protein product is CSVIWDYPYEQYF.